The entry below gives a single T cell receptor beta chain sequence along with its context. The sample originates from a study of T cells expressing NK-cell markers. For the study at large: Eight donors were sequenced, of whom seven were HCMV-seropositive, while the remaining one was HCMV-seronegative.

Libraries used 5'RACE template switching adding universal primer site and UMIs. TCRdb re-called the 5' RACE reads; every CDR3 protein appears as one record, without DNA. The sample totals 500,000 or so distinct CDR3 sequences; its top ten clones hold about 3.6%. The germline gives CDR1 SGHTA, CDR2 FQGTGA. The CDR3 totals 15 residues. The receptor's source is a man younger than 30 in good health. Sequencing was done on a sample of blood T cells: a sorted CD56 or NKG2C T cell subset, CD4+ or CD8+ T cells, or bulk PBMC T cells (not recorded which). V is TRBV7-3 and J is TRBJ2-7. CDR3 amino acids: CASSLSTGISYEQYF.